Sequencing of this T cell receptor beta chain was carried out in a study of early T cells in non-severe SARS-CoV-2 infection. Study-wide context: Unsorted whole blood bulk RNA was sequenced, with unpaired chains.

This clonotype was seen a few times. What it binds is not known. Individual cDNA molecules were tagged with unique molecular identifiers, the study reported. A single record per CDR3 protein comes from TCRdb applying MiXCR to the 5' RACE reads. This sample has around 52,000 distinct CDR3 sequences, with 11% found just once. Study observations and caveats: VDJdb matching favored anti-spike CD8 responses, missing private and CD4 specificities.

Germline loops: CDR1 SGHVS, CDR2 FQNEAQ. The length of the CDR3 is 16 residues. The J segment lost 2 bases and the V segment lost 5 bases, leaving 10 bases of the junction unmatched. V is TRBV7-8 and J is TRBJ2-7; 9 bases fit TRBD1. The sequence was collected from an adult who was a healthcare worker with PCR-confirmed SARS-CoV-2 infection or an uninfected control (not recorded which). Sequenced sample: whole blood. CDR3 amino acids: CASSPPGTGMAYEQYF. The CDR3 DNA sequence: TGTGCCAGCAGCCCGCCCGGGACAGGGATGGCCTACGAGCAGTACTTC.